This TCR beta chain was documented in a study of graft-versus-host responses after intestinal transplantation. Across the study: Those transplanted obtained multivisceral, liver-intestinal, or isolated intestinal grafts. All recipients got anti-thymocyte globulin induction, then tacrolimus and steroids for 2 to 4 years. Study findings and constraints: Patients who carried graft-donor T cell macrochimerism also had high graft-versus-host to host-versus-graft clonal ratios in their allografts. After transplant, early declines in HvG clones were associated with peak levels of circulating GvH clones.

Profiling relied on immunoSEQ multiplex PCR, and the TCRdb table lists in-frame clones only, not all of them. Counted here are tens of thousands of clones, around 94% occurring once; the ten biggest clones make up about 0.76%. The CDR3 contains 16 residues. A remark on this clone: The antigen remains undetermined.

The sequences come from PBMCs, collected 16 days after intestinal transplant. The clonotype originates from a human patient who received an intestinal transplant, so some T cells may come from the graft donor. V and J are TRBV21-1 and TRBJ2-1; the table's D call, TRBD1, has no DNA check behind it. TRBV21-1 is a documented pseudogene. CDR3 in amino acids: CASSNKTGGLPNEQFF. The DNA for the CDR3 is TGTGCCAGCAGCAATAAAACAGGGGGGCTGCCCAATGAGCAGTTCTTC.